What follows is one T cell receptor beta chain and its context. The CDR3 has 17 residues. CDR1 is MNHEY and CDR2 is SVGEGT in the germline V gene. V gave up 5 bases and J gave up 6 bases, with 23 bases separating them. Described time point: before trial treatment. The donors' regimen was nivolumab, ipilimumab, aspirin, low-dose cyclophosphamide and low-dose radiotherapy. This entry is derived from a study of low-dose radiotherapy and immunotherapy resistance in tumors. Study at large: Doses delivered to Cohort 2 were 1 Gy per fraction every two weeks, amounting to 13 Gy over 26 weeks.

First-strand cDNA used TRAV- and TRBV-specific primers, covering alpha and beta chains. The authors amplified TCRs for 20 PCR cycles with a constant-region primer and a V-primer adapter. TCRdb passed the reads through MiXCR, listing each CDR3 protein once. The table includes 80,000 to 90,000 distinct CDR3 sequences, about a sixth detected once. The TCR sequence derives from a male donor with prostate cancer. The V and J genes are TRBV6-2 or TRBV6-3 and TRBJ1-5; D perhaps matches TRBD1 (5 bases). The material sequenced was PBMCs, taken before treatment. CDR3 in amino acids: CASSRGPRTRHCQPQHF. The CDR3 DNA follows: TGTGCCAGCAGTAGGGGACCAAGGACCCGTCATTGTCAGCCCCAGCATTTT.